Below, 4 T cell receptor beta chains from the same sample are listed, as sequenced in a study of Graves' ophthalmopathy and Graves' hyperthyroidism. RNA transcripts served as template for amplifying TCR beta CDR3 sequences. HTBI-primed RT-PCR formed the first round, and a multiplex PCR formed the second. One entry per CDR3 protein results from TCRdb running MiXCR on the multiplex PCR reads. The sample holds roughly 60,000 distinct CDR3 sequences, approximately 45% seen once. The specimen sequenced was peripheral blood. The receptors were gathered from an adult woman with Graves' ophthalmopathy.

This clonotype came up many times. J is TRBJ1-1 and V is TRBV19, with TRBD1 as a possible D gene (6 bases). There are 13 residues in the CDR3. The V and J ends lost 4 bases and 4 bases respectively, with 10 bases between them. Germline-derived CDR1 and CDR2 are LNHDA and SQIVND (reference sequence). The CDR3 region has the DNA TGTGCCAGTAGTAATACAGGGTTCACTGAAGCTTTCTTT. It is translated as CASSNTGFTEAFF.

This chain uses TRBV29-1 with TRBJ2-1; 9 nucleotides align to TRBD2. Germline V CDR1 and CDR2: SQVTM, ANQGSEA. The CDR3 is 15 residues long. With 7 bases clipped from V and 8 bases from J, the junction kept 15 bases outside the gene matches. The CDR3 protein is CSATLAGSGRDEQFF. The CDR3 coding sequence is TGCAGCGCAACTCTAGCGGGGAGCGGAAGGGATGAGCAGTTCTTC.

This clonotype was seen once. The CDR3 loop reads CASSLRHGEASDYGYTF. The CDR3 DNA follows: TGTGCCAGCAGCTTAAGGCATGGGGAGGCCTCGGACTATGGCTACACCTTC. The chain carries TRBV7-9 and TRBJ1-2; no clear D. The CDR3 consists of 17 residues. CDR1 SEHNR and CDR2 FQNEAQ come from the germline V gene (reference sequence). V lost 2 bases, J lost 3 bases, and 19 bases lay in between.

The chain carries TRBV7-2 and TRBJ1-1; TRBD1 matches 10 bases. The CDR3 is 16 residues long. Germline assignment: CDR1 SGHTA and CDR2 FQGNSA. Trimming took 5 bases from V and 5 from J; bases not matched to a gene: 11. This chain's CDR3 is CASSVVRTGGSTEAFF. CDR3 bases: TGTGCCAGCAGCGTGGTCCGGACAGGGGGAAGTACTGAAGCTTTCTTT. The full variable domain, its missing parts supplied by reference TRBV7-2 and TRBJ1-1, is GAGVSQSPSNKVTEKGKDVELRCDPISGHTALYWYRQSLGQGLEFLIYFQGNSAPDKSGLPSDRFSAERTGGSVSTLTIQRTQQEDSAVYLCASSVVRTGGSTEAFFGQGTRLTVV.